The source of this TCR beta chain is a study of blood T cell repertoires in COVID-19. Study-wide background: The United States, Italy and Spain supplied acute and convalescent COVID-19 samples. Sources were T cells, B-cell-depleted T cells, or PBMCs; the material itself was cDNA or gDNA.

The authors' processing: For nucleated cells, counts were estimated from reference gene primer amplification. The repertoire was sequenced with immunoSEQ multiplex PCR; TCRdb's copy has only in-frame clones and lacks some. D and trimming were read from the DNA, whereas the V and J calls and clone size are those reported in that table. The data contain a few hundred thousand clones, 85% to 90% of them singletons. The ends lost 0 bases at V and 12 bases at J; junction bases unmatched: 11. Germline V CDR1 and CDR2: LGHDT, YNNKEL (reference sequence). The CDR3 is 16 residues long. The chain recombines TRBV3-1 (or the pseudogene TRBV3-2) with TRBJ2-1, with TRBD2 identical over 10 bases. This receptor was taken from a man between 60 and 75 years old with acute or convalescent COVID-19. The sequenced sample was peripheral blood. The CDR3 region has the DNA TGTGCCAGCAGCCAAGATAGGGGACTAGCGTCCCTTCGGCAGTTCTTC. It is translated as CASSQDRGLASLRQFF.